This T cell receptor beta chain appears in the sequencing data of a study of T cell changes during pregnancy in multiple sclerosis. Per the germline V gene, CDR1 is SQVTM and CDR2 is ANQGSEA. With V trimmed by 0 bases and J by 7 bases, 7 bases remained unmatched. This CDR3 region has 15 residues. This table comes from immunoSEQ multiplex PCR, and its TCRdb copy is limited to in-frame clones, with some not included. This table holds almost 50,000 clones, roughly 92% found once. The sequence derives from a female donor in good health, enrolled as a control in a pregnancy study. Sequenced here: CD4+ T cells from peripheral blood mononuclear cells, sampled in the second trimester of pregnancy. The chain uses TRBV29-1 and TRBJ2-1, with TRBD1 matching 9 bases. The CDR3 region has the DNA TGCAGCGTTGAAGATCACAGGGGGCTGGAGAATGAGCAGTTCTTC. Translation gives CSVEDHRGLENEQFF.